These 30 T cell receptor beta chains came from one sample sequenced in a study of CD4 T cells in relation to SARS-CoV-2 and coronaviruses. TCRdb keeps only in-frame clones here, not all; method: immunoSEQ multiplex PCR. The sample gives 10,000 to 13,000 clones, about 90% of which show up once; about 2.2% is in the top ten. The sequencing input was naive CD4+ T cells from PBMCs. Subset: naive CD4+ T cells isolated by negative enrichment. The receptors here all came from an adult with COVID-19.

The CDR3 protein is CASSFSWGGPPHDEQFF. The CDR3 DNA reads TGTGCCAGCAGCTTTTCTTGGGGGGGCCCCCCCCATGATGAGCAGTTCTTC. The gene calls are TRBV11-3 and TRBJ2-1; weak D call: TRBD2 (7 bases). V dropped 3 bases and J dropped 8 bases, with 23 bases sitting between them. The CDR3 runs to 17 residues. CDR1 SGHNT and CDR2 YENEEA come from the germline V gene.

This chain joins TRBV6-6 and TRBJ2-7, with D uncertain. The V end lost 6 bases, the J end lost 1 base, and 16 bases lay between the germline ends. The CDR3 is 15 amino acids. Germline V CDR1 and CDR2: MNHNY, SVGAGI (reference sequence). CDR3 sequence: CASRRLQPHSYEQYF. CDR3 DNA: TGTGCCAGCAGACGTCTCCAGCCCCATTCCTACGAGCAGTACTTC.

The rearrangement joins TRBV7-6 to TRBJ2-5; D is unresolved. CDR1 SGHVS and CDR2 FNYEAQ come from the germline V gene. The CDR3 consists of 14 residues. Trimming cost V 5 bases and J 5 bases, with 15 bases left between them. CDR3: CASSLLGLGETQYF. CDR3 coding DNA: TGTGCCAGCAGCCTCTTAGGGTTGGGCGAGACCCAGTACTTC.

CDR3: CAWTPERNQPQHF. The CDR3 nucleotides are TGTGCCTGGACCCCAGAGCGCAATCAGCCCCAGCATTTT. V is TRBV30 and J is TRBJ1-5; the D is unclear. V dropped 4 bases and J dropped 2 bases, with 9 bases sitting between them. CDR3 length: 13 residues. Looked up from germline, CDR1 is GTSNPN and CDR2 is SVGIG (reference sequence).

The rearrangement links TRBV10-1 to TRBJ1-1; 9 nucleotides agree with TRBD1. Germline V gives CDR1 WNHNN, CDR2 SYGVQD (reference sequence). Trimming at V came to 1 base and at J to 4 bases, leaving 7 bases not matched to a gene. The CDR3 extends over 16 amino acids. DNA of the CDR3: TGCGCCAGCAGTGAGTTGACCGGGACAGGGATCACTGAAGCTTTCTTT. This encodes CASSELTGTGITEAFF.

This clone came up a few times. The chain uses TRBV10-1 and TRBJ1-2; D gene ambiguous. From germline, CDR1 is WNHNN and CDR2 SYGVQD (reference sequence). V gave up 10 bases and J gave up 0 bases, with 12 bases separating them. The CDR3 has 13 residues. The CDR3 DNA is TGCGCCACCCTCCCGCAGGCTAACTATGGCTACACCTTC. This codes for CATLPQANYGYTF.

V usage is TRBV11-2 and J usage is TRBJ1-1, with D perhaps matching TRBD1 (5 bases). The CDR3 length is 16 residues. Germline V lookup: CDR1 SGHAT, CDR2 FQNNGV. V was trimmed by 2 bases and J by 3 bases, leaving 16 bases between them. The CDR3 here is CASSLRLGRRDTEAFF. CDR3 DNA: TGTGCCAGCAGCTTACGATTAGGGCGCAGGGACACTGAAGCTTTCTTT.

The CDR3 DNA reads as TGTGCCAGCAGCGACTTCAGACAGGCAATAACAACTAATGAAAAACTGTTTTTT. It is translated as CASSDFRQAITTNEKLFF. J is TRBJ1-4 and V is TRBV14; tentative D call: TRBD1 (6 bases). Germline V CDR1 and CDR2: SGHDN, FVKESK. This CDR3 region has 18 residues. Trimming cost V 5 bases and J 0 bases, with 19 bases left between them.

The genes are TRBV21-1 and TRBJ2-7; TRBD1, as called in the table, went unchecked against the DNA. TRBV21-1 is a pseudogene segment. The CDR3 has 18 amino acids. The chain's CDR3 is CASRGQERDRVPLYEQYF. The DNA for the CDR3 is TGTGCCAGCAGGGGTCAGGAGCGGGACAGGGTCCCTCTCTACGAGCAGTACTTC.

This clone appeared a single time. The chain links TRBV7-2 to TRBJ1-2; D gene unclear. CDR1 is SGHTA, CDR2 FQGNSA, per germline. V lost 2 bases to trimming and J lost 8 bases, with 21 bases between them. The CDR3 loop spans 16 amino acids. CDR3 region: CASSLNSRTVGLGYTF. CDR3 in DNA: TGTGCCAGCAGCTTAAATTCACGGACGGTAGGGCTAGGCTACACCTTC.

Only one count was recorded for this clone. The chain uses TRBV28 and TRBJ1-5; D ambiguous. Germline V gives CDR1 MDHEN, CDR2 SYDVKM. The CDR3 spans 13 residues. Trimming took 1 base from V and 7 from J, leaving 8 bases between them. The CDR3 DNA reads TGTGCCAGCAGTTTATTAGGGTGGCAGCCCCAGCATTTT. As protein: CASSLLGWQPQHF.

The chain carries TRBV25-1 and TRBJ2-1, with D perhaps matching TRBD2 (6 bases). The CDR3 loop spans 16 amino acids. The germline V gene encodes CDR1 MGHDK and CDR2 SYGVNS. V lost 4 bases and J 0 bases, leaving 13 bases between the germline ends. CDR3 sequence (DNA): TGTGCCAGCAGTGGATCTTTAGCGGTCTCCTACAATGAGCAGTTCTTC. It codes for CASSGSLAVSYNEQFF.

The J gene is TRBJ1-2, the V gene TRBV24-1, with D possibly matching TRBD1 (5 bases). Per the germline V gene, CDR1 is KGHDR and CDR2 is SFDVKD. This CDR3 is 15 amino acids long. The V gene lost 7 bases and the J gene lost 4 bases, with 18 bases spanning the gap. The DNA of the CDR3 is TGTGCCACCAGCGGGACTGCTGATAGGGGCTATGGCTACACCTTC. Translating it yields CATSGTADRGYGYTF.

The chain is built from TRBV6-5 and TRBJ2-5, with D perhaps matching TRBD1 or TRBD2 (6 bases each). The CDR3 spans 13 residues. Deletions cut 11 bases from V and 1 base from J, with 14 bases between. In germline, CDR1 is MNHEY, CDR2 SVGAGI. For the CDR3, the DNA is TGTGCCGTTAGTAGGGGGGCCCAAGAGACCCAGTACTTC. This gives the protein CAVSRGAQETQYF.

This clone was seen once. This rearrangement joins TRBV3-1 (or the pseudogene TRBV3-2) to TRBJ1-6; D unclear. V lost 0 bases, J lost 8 bases, and 8 bases lay in between. The CDR3 has 14 residues. CDR1 is LGHDT, CDR2 YNNKEL, per germline (reference sequence). CDR3 bases: TGTGCCAGCAGCCAAGACAGGAGATATTCACCCCTCCACTTT. Its translation is CASSQDRRYSPLHF.

The J gene is TRBJ1-1, the V gene TRBV30, with D possibly being TRBD1 (5 bases). Germline V gene data show CDR1 as GTSNPN and CDR2 as SVGIG (reference sequence). V was trimmed by 3 bases and J by 5 bases, leaving 13 bases between them. There are 13 residues in the CDR3. The CDR3 loop is CAWSEGLGTEAFF. CDR3 bases: TGTGCCTGGAGCGAGGGACTGGGGACTGAAGCTTTCTTT.

This clone was seen a handful of times. Sequence at one end of the junction differs from germline and may be a read error. The chain is built from TRBV7-7 and TRBJ2-7; no definite D call. CDR3 size: 14 residues. From germline, CDR1 is SSHAT and CDR2 FNYEAQ (reference sequence). The chain's CDR3 is CASSLASSSYEQYF. Written as DNA, the CDR3 is TGTGCTAGCAGCTTAGCCTCTTCCTCCTACGAGCAGTACTTC.

The chain recombines TRBV19 with TRBJ1-6; D might be TRBD1 (6 bases). In germline, CDR1 is LNHDA, CDR2 SQIVND (reference sequence). CDR3 length: 16 residues. The V and J ends lost 0 bases and 10 bases respectively, with 16 bases between them. CDR3 sequence: CASSIETGTRRSPLHF. The CDR3 DNA follows: TGTGCCAGTAGTATAGAAACCGGGACAAGGAGGTCACCCCTCCACTTT.

DNA for the CDR3: TGTGCCAGTGGGGGGCCGAACAACCAAGAGACCCAGTACTTC. Translating it yields CASGGPNNQETQYF. This chain links TRBV7-6 with TRBJ2-5; D may correspond to TRBD1 or TRBD2 (6 bases each). Looked up from germline, CDR1 is SGHVS and CDR2 is FNYEAQ. The CDR3 spans 14 residues. V gave up 9 bases and J gave up 0 bases, with 14 bases separating them.

The rearrangement links TRBV7-9 to TRBJ2-3, with 9 nucleotides matching TRBD2. This CDR3 is 15 amino acids long. Germline CDR1 SEHNR, CDR2 FQNEAQ (reference sequence). V was pared by 6 bases and J by 0 bases, with 4 bases of the junction left unmatched. This CDR3 reads CASRASGVSTDTQYF. The CDR3 DNA is TGTGCCAGCAGGGCTAGCGGGGTGAGCACAGATACGCAGTATTTT.

The chain links TRBV6-5 to TRBJ1-1; no clear D. Per germline, CDR1 MNHEY and CDR2 SVGAGI. Between the trimmed V and J ends, which lost 4 bases and 0 bases, there was a span of 6 bases. CDR3 length: 13 residues. The CDR3 DNA follows: TGTGCCAGCAGTTCTAGGTTGAACACTGAAGCTTTCTTT. Translation: CASSSRLNTEAFF.

The chain carries TRBV18 and TRBJ2-2, with TRBD1 matching 10 bases. CDR1 KGHSH and CDR2 LQKENI come from the germline V gene. Trimming at V came to 4 bases and at J to 4 bases, leaving 3 bases not matched to a gene. This CDR3 has 15 residues. The CDR3 sequence is CASSRDRGGTGELFF. CDR3 nucleotide sequence: TGTGCCAGCTCACGGGACAGGGGAGGCACCGGGGAGCTGTTTTTT.

This clone was picked up a small number of times. This chain connects TRBV5-4 to TRBJ1-6, with a possible D match to TRBD1 (6 bases). Germline V gene lookup returns CDR1 SGHNT and CDR2 YYREEE (reference sequence). The CDR3 runs to 15 residues. V was trimmed by 0 bases and J by 5 bases, leaving 9 bases between them. For the CDR3, the DNA is TGTGCCAGCAGCTTGGGTCAGGGGAATAATTCACCCCTCCACTTT. It is translated as CASSLGQGNNSPLHF.

The chain's CDR3 is CASSQGPTEPKNIQYF. CDR3 in DNA: TGCGCCAGCAGCCAAGGTCCAACAGAACCCAAAAACATTCAGTACTTC. V is TRBV4-1 and J is TRBJ2-4; D unclear. V was trimmed by 1 base and J by 2 bases, leaving 12 bases between them. This CDR3 is 16 amino acids long. Germline V gene lookup returns CDR1 MGHRA and CDR2 YSYEKL.

This chain connects TRBV5-5 to TRBJ1-5, with 8 positions matching TRBD1. Germline-derived CDR1 and CDR2 are SGHKS and YYEKEE (reference sequence). The CDR3 contains 14 residues. The V segment lost 4 bases and the J segment 1 base; nucleotides outside the gene matches: 1. DNA of the CDR3: TGTGCCAGCAGCCGACAGGGGAGCAATCAGCCCCAGCATTTT. This encodes CASSRQGSNQPQHF. Full variable domain (rest looked up from reference TRBV5-5 and TRBJ1-5): DAGVTQSPTHLIKTRGQQVTLRCSPISGHKSVSWYQQVLGQGPQFIFQYYEKEERGRGNFPDRFSARQFPNYSSELNVNALLLGDSALYLCASSRQGSNQPQHFGDGTRLSIL.

V gene TRBV5-1 combines with J gene TRBJ2-1; D might be TRBD1 or TRBD2, each matching 5 bases. The CDR3 has 14 amino acids. With 1 base removed from V and 8 bases from J, the gap between germline ends came to 13 bases. CDR1 is SGHRS, CDR2 YFSETQ, per germline. This chain's CDR3 is CASSLRDPEDEQFF. The CDR3 DNA follows: TGCGCCAGCAGCTTGCGGGACCCAGAGGATGAGCAGTTCTTC.

V usage is TRBV6-5 and J usage is TRBJ1-3; D possibly corresponds to TRBD1 (5 bases). CDR1 is MNHEY and CDR2 is SVGAGI in the germline V gene. This CDR3 region has 16 residues. Trimming stripped 4 bases from V and 4 bases from J, with 17 bases between. The CDR3: CASSFTSGYGGNTIYF. Written as DNA, the CDR3 is TGTGCCAGCAGTTTCACCTCAGGGTATGGCGGAAACACCATATATTTT.

The J gene is TRBJ2-7, the V gene TRBV7-2, with a weak D call TRBD1 (5 bases). Per germline, CDR1 SGHTA and CDR2 FQGNSA. V lost 5 bases and J lost 3, with 8 bases in between. The CDR3 loop spans 12 amino acids. CDR3 nucleotide sequence: TGTGCCAGCAGCCCGACAGTCTACGAGCAGTACTTC. Translating gives CASSPTVYEQYF.

The genes are TRBV19 and TRBJ1-5; D not certain. The CDR3 sequence is 16 residues long. In germline, CDR1 is LNHDA, CDR2 SQIVND (reference sequence). V lost 5 bases and J lost 0, with 14 bases in between. CDR3 loop: CASSPRGRDSNQPQHF. The CDR3 bases are TGTGCCAGTAGTCCGCGAGGTAGGGATAGCAATCAGCCCCAGCATTTT.

CDR3 protein: CASSQDPTGNTEAFF. DNA of the CDR3: TGTGCCAGCAGCCAAGACCCTACAGGTAACACTGAAGCTTTCTTT. This chain links TRBV11-3 with TRBJ1-1; D is possibly TRBD1 (5 bases). The CDR3 sequence is 15 residues long. The V and J ends lost 5 bases and 2 bases respectively, with 15 bases between them. Germline assignment: CDR1 SGHNT and CDR2 YENEEA. The whole variable domain, remainder taken from reference TRBV11-3 and TRBJ1-1, is EAGVVQSPRYKIIEKKQPVAFWCNPISGHNTLYWYLQNLGQGPELLIRYENEEAVDDSQLPKDRFSAERLKGVDSTLKIQPAELGDSAVYLCASSQDPTGNTEAFFGQGTRLTVV.